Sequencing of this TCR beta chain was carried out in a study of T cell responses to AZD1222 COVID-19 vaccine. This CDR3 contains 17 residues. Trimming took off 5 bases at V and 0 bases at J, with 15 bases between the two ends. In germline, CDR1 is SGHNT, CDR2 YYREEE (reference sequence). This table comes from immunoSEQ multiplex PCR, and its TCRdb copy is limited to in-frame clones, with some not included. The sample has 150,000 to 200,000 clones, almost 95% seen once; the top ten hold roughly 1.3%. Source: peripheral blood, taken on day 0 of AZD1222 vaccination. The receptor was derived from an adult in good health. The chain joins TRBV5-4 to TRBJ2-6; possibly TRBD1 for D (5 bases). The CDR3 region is CASRSQQAPSGANVLTF. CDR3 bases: TGTGCCAGCAGGTCACAACAGGCGCCCTCTGGGGCCAACGTCCTGACTTTC.